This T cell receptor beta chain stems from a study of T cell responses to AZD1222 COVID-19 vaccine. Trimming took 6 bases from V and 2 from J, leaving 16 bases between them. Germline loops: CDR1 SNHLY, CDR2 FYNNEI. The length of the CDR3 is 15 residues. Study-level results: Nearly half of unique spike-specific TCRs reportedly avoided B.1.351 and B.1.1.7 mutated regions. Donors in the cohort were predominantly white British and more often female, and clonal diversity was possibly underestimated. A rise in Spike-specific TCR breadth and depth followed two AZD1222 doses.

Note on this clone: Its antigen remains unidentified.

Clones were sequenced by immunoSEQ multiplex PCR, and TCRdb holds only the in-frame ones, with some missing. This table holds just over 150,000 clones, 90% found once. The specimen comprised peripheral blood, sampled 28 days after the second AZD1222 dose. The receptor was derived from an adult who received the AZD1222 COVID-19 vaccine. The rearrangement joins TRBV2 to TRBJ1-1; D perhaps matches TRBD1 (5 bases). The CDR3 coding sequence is TGTGCCAGCAGCTCACGTGGCGGGGGAAACACTGAAGCTTTCTTT. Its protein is CASSSRGGGNTEAFF.